This T cell receptor (beta chain) was profiled in a study of cytomegalovirus exposure and HLA in healthy donors. Turning to the study itself: Counted in an early data release were about 85 million unique TCRs from HLA-typed donors. Notes on the study in general: Researchers catalogued 160 or so TCR beta chains as cytomegalovirus-associated. A later analysis reportedly found that, within productive TCRs, an Asian-associated ancestry cluster had fewer N-insertions than the mean observed across the approximately 700 donors.

Vbeta (60) and Jbeta (13) primers were used in the PCR. The repertoire was sequenced with immunoSEQ multiplex PCR; TCRdb's copy has only in-frame clones and lacks some. Among tens of thousands of clones listed, about four fifths were seen once. Concerning this clone itself: The antigen is not known.

Among the donors, all were healthy bone marrow donors. The sample taken for sequencing was PBMCs. The sequence was collected from a woman in her thirties or forties in good health and CMV-seronegative.

The DNA for the CDR3 is TGTGCCAGTACACGGGACAGTAGCTATGGCTACACCTTC. It encodes CASTRDSSYGYTF. This chain connects TRBV19 to TRBJ1-2; 7 nucleotides line up with TRBD1. Germline V gene sequence: CDR1 LNHDA, CDR2 SQIVND (reference sequence). The CDR3 is 13 amino acids. V lost 7 bases to trimming and J lost 4 bases; unmatched junction nucleotides: 6.